Below are 32 T cell receptor beta chains sequenced from a single sample in a study of cytomegalovirus exposure and HLA in healthy donors. The PCR contained 60 Vbeta and 13 Jbeta primers. Assay: immunoSEQ multiplex PCR; the TCRdb copy retains only in-frame clones and omits some. The sample lists some 140,000 clones; about four fifths were seen once. Material for sequencing was PBMCs. Source of these receptors: a man between 18 and 29 years old in good health and CMV-seronegative.

The chain links TRBV19 to TRBJ1-1; 8 nucleotides match TRBD1. J gave up 3 bases and V 9 bases, and 6 bases lay outside the gene matches. The CDR3 is made up of 13 amino acids. CDR1 and CDR2 from the germline V gene are LNHDA and SQIVND (reference sequence). CDR3 loop: CASDRGLDTEAFF. In nucleotides, the CDR3 is TGTGCCAGCGACAGGGGCTTGGACACTGAAGCTTTCTTT.

The genes are TRBV19 and TRBJ1-2, with a tentative D call TRBD1 (6 bases). The CDR3 runs to 14 residues. The germline V gene has CDR1 LNHDA and CDR2 SQIVND (reference sequence). Trimming took 3 bases from V and 2 from J, leaving 10 bases between them. DNA of the CDR3: TGTGCCAGTAGTATCCGGGACACGAACTATGGCTACACCTTC. Protein: CASSIRDTNYGYTF.

This clone has more than one count but fewer than ten. The rearrangement joins TRBV7-9 to TRBJ1-6; 10 nucleotides line up with TRBD1. CDR3 length: 15 residues. Germline V CDR1 and CDR2: SEHNR, FQNEAQ (reference sequence). The V and J ends lost 10 bases and 9 bases, in that order; junction bases with no gene match: 12. CDR3 DNA: TGTGCCACTTCAAGGGACAGGGGCTTCGGTTCACCCCTCCACTTT. It translates to CATSRDRGFGSPLHF.

This sequence joins TRBV10-3 and TRBJ2-1; 7 bases agree with TRBD2. Germline V lookup: CDR1 ENHRY, CDR2 SYGVKD. The trim removed 8 bases at V and 2 bases at J, leaving 12 bases unmatched. The CDR3 contains 16 residues. CDR3: CAIEEKAGFTYNEQFF. CDR3 DNA: TGTGCCATCGAGGAAAAAGCGGGGTTTACCTACAATGAGCAGTTCTTC.

The J gene is TRBJ2-3, the V gene TRBV11-3; maybe TRBD1 (7 bases). This CDR3 comprises 15 residues. V dropped 3 bases and J dropped 3 bases, with 13 bases sitting between them. CDR1 and CDR2 from the germline V gene are SGHNT and YENEEA. The CDR3 coding sequence is TGTGCCAGCAGCTTGAGGAGGGGGCTGACAGATACGCAGTATTTT. It specifies CASSLRRGLTDTQYF.

The chain employs TRBV27 and TRBJ1-1; possible D gene TRBD1, 5 bases. Germline lookup yields CDR1 MNHEY and CDR2 SMNVEV (reference sequence). The CDR3 runs 15 residues. V was pared by 3 bases and J by 5 bases, with 16 bases between. The CDR3 bases are TGTGCCAGCAGTTTTGGAACAGGCGGGGGGACTGAAGCTTTCTTT. Protein product: CASSFGTGGGTEAFF.

The V gene is TRBV5-1, the J gene TRBJ2-5, with a weak D call TRBD1 (6 bases). Germline-derived CDR1 and CDR2 are SGHRS and YFSETQ. Trimming shortened V by 4 bases and J by 1 base, and 11 bases separated the two germline ends. This CDR3 has 14 amino acids. CDR3 DNA sequence: TGCGCCAGCAGCCACAGGGTAATCCAAGAGACCCAGTACTTC. Protein product: CASSHRVIQETQYF.

The chain uses TRBV10-2 and TRBJ1-5; possible D gene TRBD1, 5 bases. Germline CDR1 WSHSY, CDR2 SAAADI. The CDR3 has 14 residues. Trimming stripped 3 bases from V and 7 bases from J, with 13 bases between. Here the CDR3 DNA reads TGCGCCAGCAGTGAATGGGCAGCAGGGCAGCCCCAGCATTTT. Its translation is CASSEWAAGQPQHF.

This rearrangement joins TRBV6-5 to TRBJ1-6; tentative D call: TRBD1 (5 bases). The germline V gene encodes CDR1 MNHEY and CDR2 SVGAGI. V was cut by 5 bases and J by 8 bases, with 16 bases left in between. The CDR3 loop spans 15 amino acids. As DNA, the CDR3 is TGTGCCAGCAGTGTTCAGGCACAGGTGCATTCACCCCTCCACTTT. Translating it yields CASSVQAQVHSPLHF.

The V and J genes are TRBV19 and TRBJ1-2; a weak D match, TRBD1 (5 bases). This CDR3 contains 13 residues. CDR1 is LNHDA, CDR2 SQIVND, per germline (reference sequence). V lost 1 base to trimming and J lost 3 bases, with 6 bases between them. The CDR3, as DNA: TGTGCCAGTAGTATAGGGGGCCACTATGGCTACACCTTC. It translates to CASSIGGHYGYTF.

The chain is built from TRBV4-2 and TRBJ2-3; 8 bases line up with TRBD2. V gave up 5 bases and J gave up 0 bases; unmatched junction bases: 10. CDR1 is LGHNA, CDR2 YNFKEQ, per germline. CDR3 length: 17 residues. CDR3 protein: CASSLGRGVDSTDTQYF. CDR3 DNA sequence: TGTGCCAGCAGCTTGGGGCGGGGGGTCGATAGCACAGATACGCAGTATTTT.

Notes on this clone: Possible read error: a much larger clone is one base away. The rearrangement joins TRBV7-9 to TRBJ2-2; TRBD2 aligns across 7 bases. This CDR3 has 15 residues. Germline assignment: CDR1 SEHNR and CDR2 FQNEAQ (reference sequence). The CDR3 DNA is TGTTCCAGCAGCCCTCTTGGGGGGGACACCGGGGAGCTGTTTTTT. Encoded protein: CSSSPLGGDTGELFF. The entire variable domain, with the rest obtained from reference TRBV7-9 and TRBJ2-2, is as follows: DTGVSQNPRHKITKRGQNVTFRCDPISEHNRLYWYRQTLGQGPEFLTYFQNEAQLEKSRLLSDRFSAERPKGSFSTLEIQRTEQGDSAMYLCSSSPLGGDTGELFFGEGSRLTVL.

The rearrangement joins TRBV18 to TRBJ1-1; no reliable D call. This CDR3 has 16 residues. From germline, CDR1 is KGHSH and CDR2 LQKENI. The V end lost 3 bases, the J end lost 1 base, and 15 bases lay between the germline ends. DNA for the CDR3: TGTGCCAGCTCACCCACGGCCGGGATTTCGAACACTGAAGCTTTCTTT. Translation: CASSPTAGISNTEAFF.

The rearrangement joins TRBV10-3 to TRBJ2-3, with TRBD2 matching over 8 bases. Germline CDR1 and CDR2: ENHRY and SYGVKD. The CDR3 runs 17 residues. V shed 3 bases and J 2 bases; nucleotides not matched to a gene: 10. CDR3 in amino acids: CAISDFSGGGHTDTQYF. For the CDR3, the DNA is TGTGCCATCAGTGATTTCAGCGGGGGAGGACACACAGATACGCAGTATTTT.

CDR3 sequence: CASTNGGGKAFF. In DNA, the CDR3 is TGTGCCAGCACCAATGGGGGGGGGAAAGCTTTCTTT. This chain joins TRBV6-5 and TRBJ1-1; TRBD1 is a possible D gene (5 bases). CDR3 length: 12 residues. Trimming removed 7 bases from V and 9 bases from J, with 15 bases in between. The germline V gene has CDR1 MNHEY and CDR2 SVGAGI.

This chain links TRBV7-9 with TRBJ1-2; 8 bases fit TRBD1. The CDR3 loop spans 14 amino acids. Trimming took 3 bases from V and 3 from J; bases not matched to a gene: 3. Germline V gene sequence: CDR1 SEHNR, CDR2 FQNEAQ (reference sequence). DNA for the CDR3: TGTGCCAGCAGCTTCACAGGGGGGTACTATGGCTACACCTTC. It specifies CASSFTGGYYGYTF. Full variable domain (missing parts from reference TRBV7-9 and TRBJ1-2): DTGVSQNPRHKITKRGQNVTFRCDPISEHNRLYWYRQTLGQGPEFLTYFQNEAQLEKSRLLSDRFSAERPKGSFSTLEIQRTEQGDSAMYLCASSFTGGYYGYTFGSGTRLTVV.

The chain employs TRBV10-3 and TRBJ1-2; tentative D call: TRBD1 (5 bases). Trimming took off 6 bases at V and 3 bases at J, with 14 bases between the two ends. Germline V gene lookup returns CDR1 ENHRY and CDR2 SYGVKD. The CDR3 consists of 14 residues. CDR3 protein: CAIRRDLNDYGYTF. As DNA, the CDR3 is TGTGCCATCAGGAGGGACTTAAACGACTATGGCTACACCTTC.

The J gene is TRBJ1-4, the V gene TRBV19, with a possible D match to TRBD1 (6 bases). Trimming took 7 bases from V and 7 from J, leaving 16 bases between them. CDR1 is LNHDA, CDR2 SQIVND, per germline (reference sequence). The CDR3 runs 14 residues. The CDR3 DNA is TGTGCCAGTATGAACCAGGGGCAGACTGAAAAACTGTTTTTT. The encoded protein is CASMNQGQTEKLFF.

The rearrangement links TRBV15 to TRBJ1-4; 7 nucleotides agree with TRBD1. The CDR3 runs to 14 residues. V trimming: 6 bases; J trimming: 4 bases; junction bases outside the gene matches: 5. Germline CDR1 reads LNHNV; CDR2 reads YYDKDF (reference sequence). The CDR3 reads CATRRTGLNEKLFF. In DNA form, the CDR3 reads TGTGCCACCAGAAGGACAGGCCTTAATGAAAAACTGTTTTTT.

This clone was observed a handful of times. The CDR3 DNA sequence: TGTGCCAGCAGCCCCTCCCCGTTTAGGGGAAGAGGGAACACTGAAGCTTTCTTT. The encoded protein is CASSPSPFRGRGNTEAFF. The chain links TRBV7-9 to TRBJ1-1; a possible D gene is TRBD1 (5 bases). Trimming pared 5 bases from V and 1 base from J, leaving 23 bases between. The CDR3 totals 18 residues. Germline V gives CDR1 SEHNR, CDR2 FQNEAQ (reference sequence).

The table lists this clone with a few counts. The chain has TRBV6-6 and TRBJ1-2, with D unresolved. The CDR3 loop spans 12 amino acids. Germline CDR1 is MNHNY and CDR2 is SVGAGI (reference sequence). Trimming removed 10 bases at V and 4 bases at J, with 13 bases between. In DNA form, the CDR3 reads TGTGCCAACGGAGGAAGATTCTATGGCTACACCTTC. This gives the protein CANGGRFYGYTF.

J is TRBJ1-1 and V is TRBV5-4; no definite D call. V gave up 4 bases and J gave up 5 bases, with 12 bases separating them. Germline V gene sequence: CDR1 SGHNT, CDR2 YYREEE (reference sequence). The CDR3 covers 13 residues. CDR3 in amino acids: CASSLNGRTEAFF. Written as DNA, the CDR3 is TGTGCCAGCAGCCTAAATGGGCGAACTGAAGCTTTCTTT.

This clone occurred a few times. The chain is built from TRBV28 and TRBJ1-4; D is uncertain. Germline V gene data show CDR1 as MDHEN and CDR2 as SYDVKM. Trimming left V 7 bases short and J 5 bases short, with 20 bases between. The CDR3 consists of 16 residues. For the CDR3, the DNA is TGTGCCAGCACCCTCCACGTGGGAGGGATAAATGAAAAACTGTTTTTT. This gives the protein CASTLHVGGINEKLFF.

This chain joins TRBV19 and TRBJ2-5, with D unresolved. CDR3 length equals 13 residues. V lost 3 bases and J 3 bases, leaving 8 bases between the germline ends. CDR1 is LNHDA and CDR2 is SQIVND in the germline V gene (reference sequence). The CDR3: CASSMDTEETQYF. For the CDR3, the DNA is TGTGCCAGTAGTATGGATACAGAAGAGACCCAGTACTTC.

V gene TRBV5-1 combines with J gene TRBJ2-3; D may be TRBD1 (6 bases). Trimming shortened V by 4 bases and J by 1 base, and 10 bases separated the two germline ends. The CDR3 is made up of 14 amino acids. Per the germline V gene, CDR1 is SGHRS and CDR2 is YFSETQ. DNA for the CDR3: TGCGCCAGCAGCCGGACAGTTCGCACAGATACGCAGTATTTT. It encodes CASSRTVRTDTQYF.

Turning to this clone: This CDR3 is also generated by other DNA sequences in the sample. The CDR3 here is CASSLRQGAGQPQHF. Here the CDR3 DNA reads TGTGCCAGCAGCTTACGACAGGGGGCAGGTCAGCCCCAGCATTTT. The rearrangement joins TRBV7-2 to TRBJ1-5, with 10 bases fitting TRBD1. This CDR3 is 15 amino acids long. CDR1 is SGHTA, CDR2 FQGNSA, per germline. With 2 bases clipped from V and 6 bases from J, the junction kept 4 bases outside the gene matches.

V gene TRBV7-2 combines with J gene TRBJ1-1, with TRBD1 as a possible D gene (5 bases). Trimming shortened V by 3 bases and J by 6 bases, and 14 bases separated the two germline ends. This CDR3 region has 14 residues. The V gene's germline CDR1 is SGHTA and CDR2 FQGNSA. This CDR3 reads CASSLLPPGAEAFF. The CDR3 nucleotides read TGTGCCAGCAGCTTGCTCCCCCCGGGGGCTGAAGCTTTCTTT.

This clone was seen a few times. V and J are TRBV28 and TRBJ1-6; 8 bases fit TRBD1. The germline V gene encodes CDR1 MDHEN and CDR2 SYDVKM. V dropped 4 bases and J dropped 11; count of bases not matched to a gene: 7. The CDR3 length is 14 residues. The CDR3 sequence: CASSSETGVPPLHF. The CDR3 nucleotides read TGTGCCAGCAGTTCGGAGACAGGGGTCCCACCCCTCCACTTT. The full variable domain, rest sourced from reference TRBV28 and TRBJ1-6, is DVKVTQSSRYLVKRTGEKVFLECVQDMDHENMFWYRQDPGLGLRLIYFSYDVKMKEKGDIPEGYSVSREKKERFSLILESASTNQTSMYLCASSSETGVPPLHFGNGTRLTVT.

The V gene is TRBV2, the J gene TRBJ1-4; a weak D match, TRBD1 (5 bases). CDR3 length: 13 amino acids. The germline V and J ends were trimmed by 6 bases and 10 bases, with 15 bases remaining between them. Germline V CDR1 and CDR2: SNHLY, FYNNEI. CDR3 protein: CASRGRGVGKLFF. The CDR3 nucleotides read TGTGCCAGCAGAGGTCGGGGGGTTGGAAAACTGTTTTTT.

This sequence joins TRBV4-1 and TRBJ2-7; D not certain. The CDR3 has 13 residues. Germline values: CDR1 MGHRA, CDR2 YSYEKL. The V end lost 1 base, the J end lost 2 bases, and 6 bases lay between the germline ends. CDR3 bases: TGCGCCAGCAGCCAAGTTCAGGCCTACGAGCAGTACTTC. Its translation is CASSQVQAYEQYF.

The chain links TRBV13 to TRBJ2-7; TRBD1 matches 7 bases. Germline trimming cut 7 bases from V and 0 bases from J; bases unmatched to any gene: 6. Germline V gene data show CDR1 as PRHDT and CDR2 as FYEKMQ (reference sequence). This CDR3 has 14 amino acids. In nucleotides, the CDR3 is TGTGCCAGCAAGCTCGGGGACAGCTCCTACGAGCAGTACTTC. Translation: CASKLGDSSYEQYF.

The CDR3 DNA sequence: TGTGCCAGCAGCATCTCGGCGGGGGACTATGGCTACACCTTC. It specifies CASSISAGDYGYTF. The gene calls are TRBV11-2 and TRBJ1-2; possible D gene TRBD1, 5 bases. V lost 5 bases and J lost 3, with 13 bases in between. CDR1 and CDR2 from the germline V gene are SGHAT and FQNNGV. The CDR3 contains 14 residues.